Listed below are T cell receptor beta chains from one sample, sequenced in a study of T cell changes during pregnancy in multiple sclerosis. Libraries were prepared by immunoSEQ multiplex PCR; TCRdb keeps only in-frame clonotypes and omits some of them. The data hold almost 35,000 clones, with 90% observed a single time. The specimen was CD8+ T cells from peripheral blood mononuclear cells, collected in the first trimester of pregnancy. These receptors originate from a female donor with multiple sclerosis, enrolled in a pregnancy study. CDR3s include the opening cysteine and the closing phenylalanine or tryptophan.

>TRBV13|TRBJ1-5
CASSLGTGGGQPQHF
>TRBV6-1|TRBJ1-1
CASSENGYPLWYTEAFF
>TRBV7-2|TRBJ2-7
CASSFRDLPYEQYF
>TRBV14|TRBJ2-7
CASSQTPGQGPHEQYF
>TRBV4-3|TRBJ2-2
CASSQDMGLNLNTGELFF
>TRBV27|TRBJ2-7
CASSPSPGFYEQYF
>TRBV27|TRBJ2-7
CASSTGDTEVSFYEQYF
>TRBV13|TRBJ2-1
CASSLQLAGGIGDNEQFF
>TRBV6-1|TRBJ2-7
CASGTSGSYEQYF
>TRBV29-1|TRBJ1-2
CSVEHRNYGYTF
>TRBV6-1|TRBJ1-1
CATALGSGNTEAFF
>TRBV10-1|TRBJ2-7
CASSGPAEHSYEQYF
>TRBV4-1|-
CASSPGTSGIYEQYF
>TRBV28|TRBJ2-2
CASSSRVSGELFF
>TRBV5-1|TRBJ2-3
CASSTESPPTGTDTQYF
>TRBV4-1|TRBJ2-3
CASSQVDTADTQYF
>TRBV6-5|TRBJ1-2
CASSYLGQDYGYTF
>TRBV5-8|TRBJ1-5
CASSLAELLRGNQPQHF
>TRBV9|TRBJ2-3
CASSTGGTDTQYF
>TRBV19|TRBJ2-1
CASSTLAGGPYNEQFF
>TRBV29-1|TRBJ2-5
CSGASGGETQYF
>TRBV6-5|TRBJ1-3
CASSLKPNSGNTIYF
>TRBV9|TRBJ2-1
CASSPDGNNEQFF
>TRBV7-7|TRBJ2-7
CASSLGTGVAYEQYF
>TRBV27|TRBJ2-3
CASSSAQRGPDTQYF
>TRBV9|TRBJ2-1
CASSVESGAYNEQFF
>TRBV7-6|TRBJ2-2
CASSHMWNTGELFF
>TRBV2|TRBJ2-7
CAIVRQGTSYEQYF
>TRBV19|TRBJ2-1
CASRRGSGYNEQFF
>TRBV19|TRBJ2-7
CASSIGGLGLYEQYF
>TRBV30|TRBJ2-7
CAWNLGRGHEQYF
>TRBV6-1|TRBJ2-3
CASSEATGDGADTQYF
>TRBV15|TRBJ2-3
CATRPEGEADTQYF
>TRBV19|TRBJ1-2
CASRTGTRASYGYTF
>TRBV16|TRBJ1-2
CASSLQGQGYTF
>TRBV12-2|TRBJ2-4
CASRSSGTTYGLAKNIQYF
>TRBV7-8|TRBJ2-2
CASSRRGKTGELFF
>TRBV2|TRBJ2-7
CASSDDGDRTYEQYF
>TRBV7-9|TRBJ2-1
CASSTGTSGRGPEQFF
>TRBV19|TRBJ2-1
CASSIALSSATHYNEQFF
>TRBV27|TRBJ2-1
CASTGLAGGHEQFF
>TRBV25-1|TRBJ2-3
CASSERAGGYTDTQYF
>TRBV18|TRBJ2-5
CASSPPGAAPQETQYF
>TRBV6-4|TRBJ2-3
CASSEAGDTDTQYF
>TRBV28|TRBJ1-1
CASSFRAGSPEAFF
>TRBV5-8|TRBJ2-1
CASRGSGSGNNEQFF
>TRBV27|TRBJ1-5
CASSPVGVLSNQPQHF
>TRBV28|TRBJ1-4
CASSFVETNEKLFF
>TRBV6-4|TRBJ2-3
CASSDVAGVADTQYF
>TRBV14|TRBJ2-2
CASSGQGWTGELFF
>TRBV7-2|TRBJ2-5
CASLLQGTETQYF
>TRBV25-1|TRBJ2-3
CASSMGIGGADTQYF
>TRBV4-1|TRBJ2-3
CASSQVSGAGAQYF
>TRBV29-1|TRBJ2-7
CSVGGLADSYEQYF
>TRBV11-2|TRBJ2-1
CASSLPPNPSGRRNEQFF
>TRBV4-3|TRBJ1-2
CASSQTGQGLDGYTF
>TRBV5-4|TRBJ2-7
CASGRANEQYF
>TRBV4-3|TRBJ1-1
CASSQDQGANTEAFF